These 22 T cell receptor beta chains were all obtained from the same sample, sequenced in a study of tissue T cells after allogeneic stem cell transplantation. Method: immunoSEQ multiplex PCR; TCRdb's copy keeps in-frame clones and lacks some. The sample includes 20,000 to 30,000 clones, under 95% of them seen just once. This specimen was blood, taken before transplantation. The receptors shown here come from a male donor aged 60 or over who later had graft-versus-host disease after an allogeneic stem cell transplant.

V usage is TRBV25-1 and J usage is TRBJ2-1; D is unclear. CDR1 and CDR2 (germline): MGHDK, SYGVNS. This CDR3 comprises 16 residues. V shed 6 bases and J shed 4 bases, with 19 bases lying between them. The CDR3 DNA reads as TGTGCCAGCAGCATGGGGTTACCCCCCCTATACAATGAGCAGTTCTTC. Translating gives CASSMGLPPLYNEQFF.

The CDR3 coding sequence is TGTGCCAGCACCACGATAGGGGTCTGGCAGTTCTTC. Protein product: CASTTIGVWQFF. This chain links TRBV21-1 with TRBJ2-1; the D segment call TRBD1 is taken from the table without a DNA check. TRBV21-1 is described as a pseudogene. The CDR3 has 12 residues.

The genes are TRBV5-4 and TRBJ1-1; D perhaps matches TRBD1 (5 bases). The CDR3 loop spans 15 amino acids. Trimming cost V 0 bases and J 1 base, with 10 bases left between them. CDR1 is SGHNT and CDR2 is YYREEE in the germline V gene (reference sequence). Written as DNA, the CDR3 is TGTGCCAGCAGCTTGGCCGAGGGGCCGAACACTGAAGCTTTCTTT. This encodes CASSLAEGPNTEAFF.

The table lists this clone with a few counts. J is TRBJ1-5 and V is TRBV30; D is undetermined. Germline V gene lookup returns CDR1 GTSNPN and CDR2 SVGIG (reference sequence). The CDR3 has 15 residues. The V end lost 0 bases, the J end lost 0 bases, and 9 bases lay between the germline ends. The CDR3, as DNA: TGTGCCTGGAGTGTATCCCGATATAGCAATCAGCCCCAGCATTTT. Residues: CAWSVSRYSNQPQHF. The complete variable domain, with remaining parts taken from reference TRBV30 and TRBJ1-5, reads SQTIHQWPATLVQPVGSPLSLECTVEGTSNPNLYWYRQAAGRGLQLLFYSVGIGQISSEVPQNLSASRPQDRQFILSSKKLLLSDSGFYLCAWSVSRYSNQPQHFGDGTRLSIL.

The gene calls are TRBV7-3 and TRBJ2-1; no firm D call. Trimming took off 0 bases at V and 10 bases at J, with 7 bases between the two ends. CDR1 SGHTA and CDR2 FQGTGA come from the germline V gene. CDR3 length: 12 amino acids. The DNA of the CDR3 is TGTGCCAGCAGCTTAACTGGGGTCGAGCAGTTCTTC. Residues: CASSLTGVEQFF.

The chain is built from TRBV3-1 (or the pseudogene TRBV3-2) and TRBJ2-1; D is perhaps TRBD2 (5 bases). The CDR3 contains 15 residues. Germline CDR1 and CDR2: LGHDT and YNNKEL (reference sequence). Deletions cut 4 bases from V and 4 bases from J, with 14 bases between. CDR3 sequence (DNA): TGTGCCAGCAGCCCAAGCGGAGATCCATACAATGAGCAGTTCTTC. This encodes CASSPSGDPYNEQFF.

The count of this clone is one. The V gene is TRBV5-1, the J gene TRBJ1-1; D ambiguous. Germline values: CDR1 SGHRS, CDR2 YFSETQ. This CDR3 comprises 15 residues. V was shortened by 6 bases and J by 6 bases, with 21 bases between the two germline ends. CDR3 in DNA: TGCGCCAGCACACTGGGCCGAACGCTTGGATCTGAAGCTTTCTTT. Its translation: CASTLGRTLGSEAFF.

This clone was observed a single time. This rearrangement joins TRBV6-5 to TRBJ1-2, with D maybe TRBD1 (5 bases). This CDR3 comprises 12 residues. V dropped 6 bases and J dropped 6 bases, with 11 bases sitting between them. The germline V gene encodes CDR1 MNHEY and CDR2 SVGAGI. CDR3 loop: CASRRGGDGYTF. In DNA form, the CDR3 reads TGTGCCAGCAGGAGGGGAGGAGATGGCTACACCTTC.

The chain employs TRBV5-1 and TRBJ2-1; no clear D gene. Germline V CDR1 and CDR2: SGHRS, YFSETQ. This CDR3 region has 12 residues. V lost 3 bases, J lost 9 bases, and 10 bases lay in between. In nucleotides, the CDR3 is TGCGCCAGCAGCTGGTCGGTAAGTGAGCAGTTCTTC. Amino acids: CASSWSVSEQFF.

The CDR3 nucleotides read TGTGCCAGCAGCTCACAGGGGACACGGCTTTACGAGCAGTACTTC. Its translation is CASSSQGTRLYEQYF. V and J are TRBV5-4 and TRBJ2-7; 7 bases line up with TRBD1. Trimming removed 3 bases from V and 4 bases from J; junction bases left unmatched: 10. CDR3 length equals 15 residues. CDR1 and CDR2 (germline): SGHNT, YYREEE (reference sequence).

The chain uses TRBV14 and TRBJ2-5; D is possibly TRBD1 (6 bases). The V gene's germline CDR1 is SGHDN and CDR2 FVKESK. V lost 4 bases to trimming and J lost 4 bases, with 13 bases between them. The CDR3 is 14 amino acids. The CDR3 here is CASSLGTGLETQYF. CDR3 DNA: TGTGCCAGCAGCCTCGGTACAGGGTTAGAGACCCAGTACTTC.

V and J are TRBV5-1 and TRBJ1-3; no clear D gene. Trimming stripped 4 bases from V and 4 bases from J, with 15 bases between. Per the germline V gene, CDR1 is SGHRS and CDR2 is YFSETQ. This CDR3 contains 15 residues. CDR3 sequence: CASSPFTVSGNTIYF. The CDR3 DNA is TGCGCCAGCAGCCCCTTCACAGTGTCAGGAAACACCATATATTTT.

The CDR3 bases are TGCGCCAGCAGCTCCGGGGGTAACGAGGAGACCCAGTACTTC. This gives the protein CASSSGGNEETQYF. The chain joins TRBV5-1 to TRBJ2-5, with D tentatively TRBD2 (6 bases). V lost 3 bases and J 5 bases, leaving 14 bases between the germline ends. CDR1 is SGHRS and CDR2 is YFSETQ in the germline V gene. This CDR3 has 14 amino acids.

The chain has TRBV7-6 and TRBJ1-5; D uncertain. With 6 bases removed from V and 2 bases from J, the gap between germline ends came to 2 bases. CDR1 and CDR2 from the germline V gene are SGHVS and FNYEAQ. This CDR3 has 11 residues. CDR3 sequence (DNA): TGTGCCAGCAGGGGCAATCAGCCCCAGCATTTT. This encodes CASRGNQPQHF.

The chain combines TRBV10-1 with TRBJ2-2; possibly TRBD1 for D (5 bases). Germline V CDR1 and CDR2: WNHNN, SYGVQD (reference sequence). CDR3 length: 12 amino acids. The V gene lost 7 bases and the J gene lost 5 bases, with 8 bases spanning the gap. The DNA of the CDR3 is TGCGCCAGCAAGTCAGGGACCGGGGAGCTGTTTTTT. This codes for CASKSGTGELFF.

CDR3 loop: CASSRGQGQETQYF. CDR3 in DNA: TGCGCCAGCAGCCGGGGACAGGGGCAAGAGACCCAGTACTTC. The gene calls are TRBV4-1 and TRBJ2-5; TRBD1 matches 10 bases. The CDR3 has 14 residues. Germline values: CDR1 MGHRA, CDR2 YSYEKL. Losses at the gene ends were 4 bases for V and 2 bases for J; bases not matched to a gene: 1.

The chain joins TRBV27 to TRBJ2-7; D not certain. In germline, CDR1 is MNHEY, CDR2 SMNVEV (reference sequence). The CDR3 totals 15 residues. V lost 7 bases and J lost 2, with 18 bases in between. DNA for the CDR3: TGTGCCAGCACCTTGGCAATGACTGGCCCCTACGAGCAGTACTTC. Translating gives CASTLAMTGPYEQYF.

The V call is TRBV11-1, the J call TRBJ2-1; no clear D. The germline gives CDR1 SGHAT, CDR2 FQDESV (reference sequence). The CDR3 consists of 12 residues. Trimming took off 6 bases at V and 9 bases at J, with 12 bases between the two ends. The CDR3 protein is CASRSPVGEQFF. As DNA, the CDR3 is TGTGCCAGCAGATCCCCGGTGGGTGAGCAGTTCTTC.

J is TRBJ2-1 and V is TRBV28; 12 nucleotides match TRBD2. Germline V gene lookup returns CDR1 MDHEN and CDR2 SYDVKM. Trimming cost V 5 bases and J 6 bases; bases outside gene matches: 2. This CDR3 has 14 residues. The CDR3 loop is CASSRGLAGNEQFF. As DNA, the CDR3 is TGTGCCAGCAGTAGGGGACTAGCGGGCAATGAGCAGTTCTTC.

The chain recombines TRBV27 with TRBJ1-2; D gene uncertain. V was clipped by 7 bases and J by 0 bases, with 15 bases between them. The CDR3 spans 15 residues. The germline CDR1 and CDR2 sequences are MNHEY and SMNVEV (reference sequence). The CDR3 sequence is CASTLVPYANYGYTF. CDR3 nucleotides: TGTGCCAGCACCCTCGTTCCCTACGCTAACTATGGCTACACCTTC.

The rearrangement uses TRBV6-5 and TRBJ1-2; TRBD1 matches at 9 bases. J gave up 5 bases and V 6 bases, and 10 bases lay outside the gene matches. The CDR3 sequence is 15 residues long. Germline V gene lookup returns CDR1 MNHEY and CDR2 SVGAGI. The CDR3 is CASRPGQGLSYGYTF. DNA for the CDR3: TGTGCCAGCAGGCCAGGACAGGGGTTAAGTTATGGCTACACCTTC.

CDR3 protein: CASSEGLRQIYYGYTF. The CDR3 DNA reads as TGTGCCAGCAGTGAAGGACTAAGGCAGATTTACTATGGCTACACCTTC. This chain links TRBV6-1 with TRBJ1-2; D is uncertain. The CDR3 is 16 amino acids. Trimming shortened V by 1 base and J by 3 bases, and 15 bases separated the two germline ends. Germline CDR1 is MNHNS and CDR2 is SASEGT.